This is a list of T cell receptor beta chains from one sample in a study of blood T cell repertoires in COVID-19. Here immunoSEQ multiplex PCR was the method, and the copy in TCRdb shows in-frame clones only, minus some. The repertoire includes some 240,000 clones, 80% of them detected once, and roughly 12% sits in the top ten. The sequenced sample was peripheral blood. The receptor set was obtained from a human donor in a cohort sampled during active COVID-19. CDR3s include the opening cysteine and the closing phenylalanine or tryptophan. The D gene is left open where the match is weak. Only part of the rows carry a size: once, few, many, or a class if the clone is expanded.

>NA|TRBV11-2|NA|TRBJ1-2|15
TGTGCCAGCAGCTTAGATTCAGGACACTACTATGGCTACACCTTC
CASSLDSGHYYGYTF
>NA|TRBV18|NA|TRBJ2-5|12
TGTGCCAGCTCAGGCTTACAAGAGACCCAGTACTTC
CASSGLQETQYF
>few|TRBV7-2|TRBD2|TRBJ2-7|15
TGTGCCAGCAGCTTTGGTCATACTAGCGGCTACGAGCAGTACTTC
CASSFGHTSGYEQYF
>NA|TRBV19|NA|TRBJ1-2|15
TGTGCCAGTAGTATTGGGGGCAGGGGAACTTATGGCTACACCTTC
CASSIGGRGTYGYTF
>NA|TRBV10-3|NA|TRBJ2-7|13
TGTGCCATCAGTGGCTTAGGGGGGGGCGAGCAGTACTTC
CAISGLGGGEQYF
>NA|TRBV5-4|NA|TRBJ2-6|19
TGTGCCAGCAGCACCGGTCGGCGGACAGACAACTCTGGGGCCAACGTCCTGACTTTC
CASSTGRRTDNSGANVLTF
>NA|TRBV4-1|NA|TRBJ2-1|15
TGCGCCAGCAGCCGTTACCCATCACTTAACAATGAGCAGTTCTTC
CASSRYPSLNNEQFF
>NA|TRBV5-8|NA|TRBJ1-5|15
TGTGCCAGCAGGGTCCGGGGGTACAGCAATCAGCCCCAGCATTTT
CASRVRGYSNQPQHF
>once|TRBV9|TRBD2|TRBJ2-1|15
TGTGCCAGCAGCCAGACTAGCGGGGCACTTAATGAGCAGTTCTTC
CASSQTSGALNEQFF
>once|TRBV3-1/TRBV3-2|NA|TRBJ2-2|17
TGTGCCAGCAGCCAAGATCTGAGGGGGCGGGAAACCGGGGAGCTGTTTTTT
CASSQDLRGRETGELFF
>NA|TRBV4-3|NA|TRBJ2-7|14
TGCGCCAGCAGCTCTCGACTCGGATCCTACGAGCAGTACTTC
CASSSRLGSYEQYF
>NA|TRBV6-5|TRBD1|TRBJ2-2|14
TGTGCCAGCAGTAGACAGGGGCTCACCGGGGAGCTGTTTTTT
CASSRQGLTGELFF
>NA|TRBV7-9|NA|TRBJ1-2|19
TGTGCCAGCAGCTCAGACCATATACTGGGGACACCAAGTAACTATGGCTACACCTTC
CASSSDHILGTPSNYGYTF
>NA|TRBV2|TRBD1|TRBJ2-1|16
TGTGCCAGCAGCGTACAGGGGCCTAGCTCCTACAATGAGCAGTTCTTC
CASSVQGPSSYNEQFF
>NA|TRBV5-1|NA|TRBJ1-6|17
TGCGCCAGCAGCTTGAATCCGGTCGGGGATAGTGGTTCACCCCTCCACTTT
CASSLNPVGDSGSPLHF
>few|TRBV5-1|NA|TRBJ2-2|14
TGCGCCAGCAGCTTGGGAGGGGAGGACGGGGAGCTGTTTTTT
CASSLGGEDGELFF
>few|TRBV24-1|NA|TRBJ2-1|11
TGTGCCACCAGTCGGAGTGGCGAGCAGTTCTTC
CATSRSGEQFF
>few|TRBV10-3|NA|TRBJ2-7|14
TGTGCCTCCCGCCCCGGACTACTAGAATCCAACCTGTACTTC
CASRPGLLESNLYF
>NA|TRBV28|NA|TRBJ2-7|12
TGTGCCAGCAGTTTCTGGCAGTCCCGACAGTACTTC
CASSFWQSRQYF
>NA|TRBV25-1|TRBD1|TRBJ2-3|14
TGTGCCAGCAGTGAGACAGGGGCGGAAGATACGCAGTATTTT
CASSETGAEDTQYF
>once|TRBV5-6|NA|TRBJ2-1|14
TGTGCCAGCAGCCGCGGAGGGGGGGATGGTGAGCAGTTCTTC
CASSRGGGDGEQFF
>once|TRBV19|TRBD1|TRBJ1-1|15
TGTGCCAGTAGTACCCAGGGGGCGCAGAACACTGAAGCTTTCTTT
CASSTQGAQNTEAFF
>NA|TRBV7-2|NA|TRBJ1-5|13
TGTGCCAGCAGCTTAGTCTACAGGGATCCCCAGCATTTT
CASSLVYRDPQHF
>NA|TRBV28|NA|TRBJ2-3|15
TGTGCCAGCAGTTTAGGGCAGGGGTGGGCAGATACGCAGTATTTT
CASSLGQGWADTQYF
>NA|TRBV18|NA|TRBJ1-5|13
TGTGCCAGCTCACCAACGAGCGATCAGCCCCAGCATTTT
CASSPTSDQPQHF
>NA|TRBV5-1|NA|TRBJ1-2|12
TGCGCCAGCAGCCCGTCAGGGGATGGCTACACCTTC
CASSPSGDGYTF
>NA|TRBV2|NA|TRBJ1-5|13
TGTGCCAGCACTCTCCAAAGGGAAGGGGACCAGCATTTT
CASTLQREGDQHF
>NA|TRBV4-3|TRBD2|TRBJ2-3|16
TGCGCCAGCAGCCCCTCTCTAGCGGGGGCCACAGATACGCAGTATTTT
CASSPSLAGATDTQYF
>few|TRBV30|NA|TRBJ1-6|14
TGTGCCTGGAGTGTAAGGACTAGGGGTTCACCCCTCCACTTT
CAWSVRTRGSPLHF
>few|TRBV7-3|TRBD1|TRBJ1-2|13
TGTGCCAGCAGCCATGGGACAGGCTATGGCTACACCTTC
CASSHGTGYGYTF
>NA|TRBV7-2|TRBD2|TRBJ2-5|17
TGTGCCAGCAGCTTAGATAGCGGGAGTTTGTTTAGGGAGACCCAGTACTTC
CASSLDSGSLFRETQYF
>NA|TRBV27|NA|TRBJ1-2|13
TGTGCCAGCGGGGCGGGACCTTCCTATGGCTACACCTTC
CASGAGPSYGYTF
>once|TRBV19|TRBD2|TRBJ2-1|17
TGTGCCAGTAGTCCGCAAAGGACTAGCGGGCCCTACAATGAGCAGTTCTTC
CASSPQRTSGPYNEQFF
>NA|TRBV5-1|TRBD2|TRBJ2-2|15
TGCGCCAGCAGCTTAGGGACTAGCGACACCGGGGAGCTGTTTTTT
CASSLGTSDTGELFF
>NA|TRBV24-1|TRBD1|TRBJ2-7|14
TGTGCCACCAGTGTCCTAGACAGGGTAGAGGGGCAGTACTTC
CATSVLDRVEGQYF
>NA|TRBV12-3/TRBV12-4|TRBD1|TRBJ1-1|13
TGTGCCAGCAACGCCGCGACAGGGTCTGAAGCTTTCTTT
CASNAATGSEAFF
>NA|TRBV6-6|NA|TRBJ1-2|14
TGTGCCAGCACCAAGGAGGGCAAGAACTATGGCTACACCTTC
CASTKEGKNYGYTF
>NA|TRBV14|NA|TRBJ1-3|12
TGTGCCAGCAGCAAACAGGGAAACACCATATATTTT
CASSKQGNTIYF
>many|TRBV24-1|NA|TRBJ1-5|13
TGTGCCACCAGTGACAATAGCAATCAGCCCCAGCATTTT
CATSDNSNQPQHF
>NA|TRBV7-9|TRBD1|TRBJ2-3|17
TGTGCCAGCAGCGTACCACAGGGGGCGCGGGGCACAGATACGCAGTATTTT
CASSVPQGARGTDTQYF
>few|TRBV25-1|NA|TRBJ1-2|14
TGTGCCAGCAGTGAACCCGACAGCAACTATGGCTACACCTTC
CASSEPDSNYGYTF
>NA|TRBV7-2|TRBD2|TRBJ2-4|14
TGTGCCAGCAGCTTTTTGCGGGAGCCAAACATTCAGTACTTC
CASSFLREPNIQYF
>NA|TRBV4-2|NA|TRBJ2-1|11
TGTGCCAGCAGCCCAAACAATGAGCAGTTCTTC
CASSPNNEQFF
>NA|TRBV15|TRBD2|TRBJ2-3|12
TGTGCCACAGGGGAGGGAACAGATACGCAGTATTTT
CATGEGTDTQYF
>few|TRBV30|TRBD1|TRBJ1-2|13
TGTGCCTGCTCCCGGGACAGACCTTATGGCTACACCTTC
CACSRDRPYGYTF
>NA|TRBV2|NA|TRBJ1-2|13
TGTGCCAGCAGTGAAATTCCAGGGTATGGCTACACCTTC
CASSEIPGYGYTF
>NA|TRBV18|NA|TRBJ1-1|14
TGTGCCAGCTCACCAGCACGCGGGGACACTGAAGCTTTCTTT
CASSPARGDTEAFF
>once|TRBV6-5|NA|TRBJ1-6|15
TGTGCCAGCACCAACGGCGGGGAGGGGAATTCACCCCTCCACTTT
CASTNGGEGNSPLHF
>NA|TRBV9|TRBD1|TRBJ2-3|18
TGTGCCAGCAGCGTAGGAGACCACAGGGGGGTAGTTGGAGATACGCAGTATTTT
CASSVGDHRGVVGDTQYF
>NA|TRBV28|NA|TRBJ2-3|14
TGTGCCAGCAGTTTCCTTGACAGGCCTCCCTTCCCGAATTTT
CASSFLDRPPFPNF
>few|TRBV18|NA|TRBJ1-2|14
TGTGCCAGCTCACCCCAATGGGAGGTGGGTGGCTACACCTTC
CASSPQWEVGGYTF
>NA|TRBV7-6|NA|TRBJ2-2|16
TGTGCCAGCAGCCCAATTCAAAGGGGGTCCGCCGGGGAGCTGTTTTTT
CASSPIQRGSAGELFF
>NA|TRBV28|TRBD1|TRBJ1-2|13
TGTGCCAGCAGACCCGGACAGGGCATCAGGCACACCTTC
CASRPGQGIRHTF
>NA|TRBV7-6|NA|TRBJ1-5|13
TGTGCCAGCAGCGGGCAGGAAAATCAGCCCCAGCATTTT
CASSGQENQPQHF